The entry that follows covers one TCR beta chain sequence. These data are taken from a study of blood T cells in healthy people across ages. A sample-barcoded 5' primer and a J-beta primer mix were used in a second PCR of roughly 7 to 11 cycles. From the 5' RACE reads, TCRdb called clonotypes with MiXCR, one entry per CDR3 protein. The sample carries about 730,000 distinct CDR3 sequences, approximately 39% recorded once. CDR1 and CDR2 from the germline V gene are MNHEY and SVGAGI. The CDR3 is made up of 15 amino acids. Sequencing was carried out using blood. The chain employs TRBV6-5 and TRBJ2-5; 7 nucleotides align to TRBD1. Gene TRBJ2-7 matches the end of the DNA better, so the J call may be wrong. The TCR comes from a woman aged 55-70 years in good health. DNA for the CDR3: TGTGCCAGCAGCCTGGACAGGCCGCCTTCCTACGAGCAGTACTTC. It translates to CASSLDRPPSYEQYF.